This is a list of T cell receptor beta chains from one sample in a study of blood T cell repertoires in COVID-19. TCRdb keeps only in-frame clones here, not all; method: immunoSEQ multiplex PCR. The sample shows about 220,000 clones, about three quarters of them seen only once. Sequencing was done on a sample of peripheral blood. Every receptor here comes from a woman in her 70s with acute or convalescent COVID-19. CDR3s include the opening cysteine and the closing phenylalanine or tryptophan. Fields, in order: clone size, V gene, D gene, J gene, CDR3 protein, CDR3 DNA. A D gene is named only where the DNA matches it firmly. The size entry is marked missing in some rows and otherwise reads once, few, many or a size class.

clone_size: -
v_call: TRBV7-2
d_call: -
j_call: TRBJ2-2
cdr3_aa: CASSLLVGQKGSGELFF
cdr3_nt: TGTGCCAGCAGCTTGTTAGTGGGGCAGAAGGGGTCCGGGGAGCTGTTTTTT

clone_size: -
v_call: TRBV2
d_call: -
j_call: TRBJ2-7
cdr3_aa: CASNQINKGYEQYF
cdr3_nt: TGTGCCAGCAATCAAATTAATAAGGGGTACGAGCAGTACTTC

clone_size: -
v_call: TRBV28
d_call: -
j_call: TRBJ1-5
cdr3_aa: CASSLWTSDSNQPQHF
cdr3_nt: TGTGCCAGCAGTTTATGGACATCAGATAGCAATCAGCCCCAGCATTTT

clone_size: -
v_call: TRBV2
d_call: -
j_call: TRBJ1-6
cdr3_aa: CASRPAGYNSPLHF
cdr3_nt: TGTGCCAGCAGACCCGCAGGATATAATTCACCCCTCCACTTT

clone_size: once
v_call: TRBV29-1
d_call: -
j_call: TRBJ1-1
cdr3_aa: CSGQAMNTEAFF
cdr3_nt: TGCAGCGGCCAGGCCATGAACACTGAAGCTTTCTTT

clone_size: -
v_call: TRBV19
d_call: TRBD1
j_call: TRBJ1-2
cdr3_aa: CASSPTGDYGYTF
cdr3_nt: TGTGCCAGTAGCCCGACAGGGGACTATGGCTACACCTTC

clone_size: -
v_call: TRBV24-1
d_call: -
j_call: TRBJ2-2
cdr3_aa: CATSESSQYTGELFF
cdr3_nt: TGTGCCACCAGTGAATCGTCGCAGTACACCGGGGAGCTGTTTTTT

clone_size: -
v_call: TRBV4-3
d_call: -
j_call: TRBJ2-3
cdr3_aa: CASSQSEDTTTQYF
cdr3_nt: TGCGCCAGCAGCCAATCCGAGGATACCACTACGCAGTATTTT

clone_size: -
v_call: TRBV19
d_call: TRBD1
j_call: TRBJ2-7
cdr3_aa: CASRGTGGPYEQYF
cdr3_nt: TGTGCCAGTAGGGGGACAGGGGGTCCCTACGAGCAGTACTTC

clone_size: -
v_call: TRBV7-8
d_call: -
j_call: TRBJ2-1
cdr3_aa: CASTMGLGIASRSYNEQFF
cdr3_nt: TGTGCCAGCACCATGGGTCTAGGTATCGCAAGCCGATCCTACAATGAGCAGTTCTTC

clone_size: -
v_call: TRBV7-2
d_call: -
j_call: TRBJ2-2
cdr3_aa: CASSLRVIYTGELFF
cdr3_nt: TGTGCCAGCAGCCTACGGGTCATTTACACCGGGGAGCTGTTTTTT

clone_size: -
v_call: TRBV6-2/TRBV6-3
d_call: -
j_call: TRBJ1-2
cdr3_aa: CASSLETDYGYTF
cdr3_nt: TGTGCCAGCAGCCTTGAGACAGACTATGGCTACACCTTC

clone_size: once
v_call: TRBV7-3
d_call: TRBD2
j_call: TRBJ2-2
cdr3_aa: CASSLGTSGLTGELFF
cdr3_nt: TGTGCCAGCAGCTTGGGGACTAGCGGGCTCACCGGGGAGCTGTTTTTT

clone_size: once
v_call: TRBV27
d_call: -
j_call: TRBJ2-2
cdr3_aa: CASSPAGYPGELFF
cdr3_nt: TGTGCCAGCAGCCCTGCAGGGTACCCCGGGGAGCTGTTTTTT

clone_size: -
v_call: TRBV5-8
d_call: -
j_call: TRBJ1-5
cdr3_aa: CASSLGQNPNQPQHF
cdr3_nt: TGTGCCAGCAGCTTGGGACAGAACCCCAATCAGCCCCAGCATTTT

clone_size: few
v_call: TRBV9
d_call: -
j_call: TRBJ1-2
cdr3_aa: CASSEGGNYGYTF
cdr3_nt: TGTGCCAGCAGCGAGGGGGGGAACTATGGCTACACCTTC

clone_size: -
v_call: TRBV11-2
d_call: -
j_call: TRBJ2-2
cdr3_aa: CASSFIQGRELFF
cdr3_nt: TGTGCCAGCAGCTTCATACAGGGAAGGGAGCTGTTTTTT

clone_size: -
v_call: TRBV6-5
d_call: -
j_call: TRBJ1-5
cdr3_aa: CASSRQGTGNQPQHF
cdr3_nt: TGTGCCAGCAGTCGTCAGGGTACGGGCAATCAGCCCCAGCATTTT

clone_size: -
v_call: TRBV7-9
d_call: TRBD1
j_call: TRBJ2-7
cdr3_aa: CASSLTGDAYEQYF
cdr3_nt: TGTGCCAGCAGCTTGACAGGGGATGCCTACGAGCAGTACTTC

clone_size: few
v_call: TRBV29-1
d_call: -
j_call: TRBJ2-3
cdr3_aa: CSVELLGDTQYF
cdr3_nt: TGCAGCGTTGAATTACTAGGAGATACGCAGTATTTT

clone_size: -
v_call: TRBV18
d_call: -
j_call: TRBJ2-7
cdr3_aa: CASSSTELYEQYF
cdr3_nt: TGTGCCAGCTCCTCGACAGAGCTCTACGAGCAGTACTTC

clone_size: -
v_call: TRBV5-1
d_call: TRBD2
j_call: TRBJ2-3
cdr3_aa: CASSSRGGPTDTQYF
cdr3_nt: TGCGCCAGCAGCTCCCGGGGGGGCCCGACGGATACGCAGTATTTT